The next 2 T cell receptor beta chains were all read from a single sample in a study of Graves' ophthalmopathy and Graves' hyperthyroidism. Amplification targeted the TCR beta CDR3 regions, with RNA transcripts as the source material. The first-round RT-PCR employed HTBI primers together with the Qiagen OneStep RT-PCR kit. A multiplex PCR was then performed as the second round. TCRdb ran MiXCR on the multiplex PCR reads and lists one entry per CDR3 protein. The sample carries approximately 210,000 distinct CDR3 sequences, 20% to 25% recorded once. Sample: peripheral blood. These receptor sequences come from a woman between 50 and 59 years old with Graves' ophthalmopathy.

A word on this clonotype: This may come from a read error, since a much larger clone is one base off. The J gene is TRBJ2-7, the V gene TRBV7-8; the D is unclear. The V end lost 4 bases, the J end lost 2 bases, and 6 bases lay between the germline ends. The CDR3 runs to 12 residues. Germline V gene sequence: CDR1 SGHVS, CDR2 FQNEAQ. CDR3: CASSSRTYEQYF. CDR3 nucleotide sequence: TGTGCCAGCAGCTCGAGAACCTACGAGCAGTACTTC.

This chain uses TRBV5-1 with TRBJ1-2; D perhaps matches TRBD1 (5 bases). In germline, CDR1 is SGHRS, CDR2 YFSETQ. V dropped 4 bases and J dropped 3 bases, with 13 bases sitting between them. There are 14 residues in the CDR3. CDR3 coding DNA: TGCGCCAGCAGCGGGGCAGGGCACGACTATGGCTACACCTTC. It encodes CASSGAGHDYGYTF.